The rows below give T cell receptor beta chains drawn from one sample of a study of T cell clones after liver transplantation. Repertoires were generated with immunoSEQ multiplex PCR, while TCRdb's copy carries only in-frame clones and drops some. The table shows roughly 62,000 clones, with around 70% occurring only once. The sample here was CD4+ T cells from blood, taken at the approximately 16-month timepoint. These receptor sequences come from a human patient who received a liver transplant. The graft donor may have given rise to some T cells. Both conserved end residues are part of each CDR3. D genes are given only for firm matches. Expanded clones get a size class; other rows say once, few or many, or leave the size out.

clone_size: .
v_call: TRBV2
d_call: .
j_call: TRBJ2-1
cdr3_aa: CASRRDSNNEQFF
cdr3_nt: TGTGCCAGCAGACGAGACTCGAACAATGAGCAGTTCTTC

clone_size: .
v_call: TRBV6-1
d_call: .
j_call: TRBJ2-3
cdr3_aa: CASHNWGDSTDTQYF
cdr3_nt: TGTGCCAGCCACAACTGGGGAGATAGCACAGATACGCAGTATTTT

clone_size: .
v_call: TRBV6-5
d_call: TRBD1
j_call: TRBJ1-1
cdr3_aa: CASSYGYNQGATEAFF
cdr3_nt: TGTGCCAGCAGTTACGGGTATAATCAGGGGGCCACTGAAGCTTTCTTT

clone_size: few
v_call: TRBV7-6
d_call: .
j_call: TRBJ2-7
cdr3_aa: CASSLDTNYEQYF
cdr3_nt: TGTGCCAGCAGCTTAGACACCAACTACGAGCAGTACTTC

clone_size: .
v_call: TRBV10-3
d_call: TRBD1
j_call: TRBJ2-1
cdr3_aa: CAISDRGWDEQFF
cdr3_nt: TGTGCCATCTCCGACAGGGGGTGGGATGAGCAGTTCTTC

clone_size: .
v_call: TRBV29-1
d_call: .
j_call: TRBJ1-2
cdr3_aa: CSVSAAGLGDYGYTF
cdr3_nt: TGCAGCGTCTCCGCGGCAGGGTTGGGCGATTATGGCTACACCTTC

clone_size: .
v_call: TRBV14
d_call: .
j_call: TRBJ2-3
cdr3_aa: CASSQNTADTQYF
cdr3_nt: TGTGCCAGCAGCCAAAATACGGCAGATACGCAGTATTTT

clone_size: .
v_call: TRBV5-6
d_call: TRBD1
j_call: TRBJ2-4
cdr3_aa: CASSFTGEAKNIQYF
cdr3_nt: TGTGCCAGCAGCTTTACAGGGGAGGCCAAAAACATTCAGTACTTC

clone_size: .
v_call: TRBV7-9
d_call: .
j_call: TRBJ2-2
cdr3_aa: CASSLGAGGELFF
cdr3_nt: TGTGCCAGCAGCTTAGGGGCCGGCGGGGAGCTGTTTTTT

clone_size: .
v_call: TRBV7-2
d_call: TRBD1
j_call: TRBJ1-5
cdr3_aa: CASSLVRGRGNQPQHF
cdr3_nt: TGTGCCAGCAGCTTAGTCCGTGGCAGGGGGAATCAGCCCCAGCATTTT

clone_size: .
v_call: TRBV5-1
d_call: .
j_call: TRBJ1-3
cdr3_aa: CASSLGGVSSGNTIYF
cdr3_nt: TGCGCCAGCAGCTTGGGTGGGGTCTCCTCTGGAAACACCATATATTTT

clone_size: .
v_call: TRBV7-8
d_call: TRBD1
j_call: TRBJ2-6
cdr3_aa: CASSLVTGEGSGANVLTF
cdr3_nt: TGTGCCAGCAGCTTAGTAACAGGGGAAGGTTCTGGGGCCAACGTCCTGACTTTC

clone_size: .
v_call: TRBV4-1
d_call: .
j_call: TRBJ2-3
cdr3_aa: CASSEGFRLDDTQYF
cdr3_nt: TGCGCCAGCTCGGAGGGTTTTCGACTCGATGATACGCAGTATTTT

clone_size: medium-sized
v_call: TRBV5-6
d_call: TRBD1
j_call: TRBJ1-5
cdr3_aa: CASSLGTGNNQPQHF
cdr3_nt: TGTGCCAGCAGCTTGGGGACAGGTAACAATCAGCCCCAGCATTTT

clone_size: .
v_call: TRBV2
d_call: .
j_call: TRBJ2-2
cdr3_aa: CASKWRGNTGELFF
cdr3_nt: TGTGCCAGCAAATGGCGGGGGAACACCGGGGAGCTGTTTTTT

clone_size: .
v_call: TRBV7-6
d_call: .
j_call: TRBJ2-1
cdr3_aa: CASSLQEGSYNEQFF
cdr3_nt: TGTGCCAGCAGCTTACAGGAGGGGTCCTACAATGAGCAGTTCTTC

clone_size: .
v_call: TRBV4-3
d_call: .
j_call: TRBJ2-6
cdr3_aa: CASSQTTGTTSGANVLTF
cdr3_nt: TGCGCCAGCAGCCAGACGACAGGAACCACTTCTGGGGCCAACGTCCTGACTTTC

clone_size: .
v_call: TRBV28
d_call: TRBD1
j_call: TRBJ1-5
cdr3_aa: CASSSSGGLSQPQHF
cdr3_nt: TGTGCCAGCAGTTCGTCAGGGGGCTTAAGTCAGCCCCAGCATTTT

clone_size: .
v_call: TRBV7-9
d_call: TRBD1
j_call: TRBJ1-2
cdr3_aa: CASSFARQGDGYTF
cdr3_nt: TGTGCCAGCAGCTTCGCTCGACAGGGGGATGGCTACACCTTC

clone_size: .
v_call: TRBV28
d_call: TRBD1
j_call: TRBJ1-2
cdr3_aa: CASITTGDPGYTF
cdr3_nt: TGTGCCAGCATCACGACAGGGGACCCGGGCTACACCTTC

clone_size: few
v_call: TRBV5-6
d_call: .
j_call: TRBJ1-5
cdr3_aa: CASSLGDSSNQPQHF
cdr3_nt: TGTGCCAGCAGCTTGGGAGATTCTAGCAATCAGCCCCAGCATTTT

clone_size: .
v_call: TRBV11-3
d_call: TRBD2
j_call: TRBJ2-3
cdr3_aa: CASSPSNSGLAGVRDTQYF
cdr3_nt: TGTGCCAGCAGCCCTAGTAATTCGGGACTAGCGGGAGTCCGAGATACGCAGTATTTT

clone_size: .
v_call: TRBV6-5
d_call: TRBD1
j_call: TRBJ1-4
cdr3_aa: CASSYDDRGYEKLFF
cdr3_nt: TGTGCCAGCAGTTACGATGACAGGGGGTATGAAAAACTGTTTTTT

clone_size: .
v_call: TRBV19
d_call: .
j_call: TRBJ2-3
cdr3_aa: CASSIDGSTPVTDTQYF
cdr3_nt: TGTGCCAGTAGTATAGACGGGAGTACTCCGGTCACAGATACGCAGTATTTT

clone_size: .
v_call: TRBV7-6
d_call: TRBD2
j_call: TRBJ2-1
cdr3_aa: CASSSPLGGDTFGNEQFF
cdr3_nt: TGTGCCAGCAGCTCTCCGCTCGGGGGGGATACGTTCGGTAATGAGCAGTTCTTC

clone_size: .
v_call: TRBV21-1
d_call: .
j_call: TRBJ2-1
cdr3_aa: CASSKEGRSSYNEQFF
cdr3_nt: TGTGCCAGCAGCAAAGAAGGGCGGAGCTCCTACAATGAGCAGTTCTTC

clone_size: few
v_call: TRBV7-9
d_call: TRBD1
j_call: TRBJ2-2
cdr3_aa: CASSLGDRVLTGELFF
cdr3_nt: TGTGCCAGCAGCTTAGGAGACAGGGTCTTAACCGGGGAGCTGTTTTTT

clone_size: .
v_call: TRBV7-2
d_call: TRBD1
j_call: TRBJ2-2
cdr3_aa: CASLGGNTGELFF
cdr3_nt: TGTGCCAGCTTAGGGGGCAACACCGGGGAGCTGTTTTTT

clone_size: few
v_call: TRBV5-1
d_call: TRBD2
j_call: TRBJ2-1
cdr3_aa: CASSFLAGNEQFF
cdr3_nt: TGCGCCAGCAGTTTTCTAGCGGGCAATGAGCAGTTCTTC

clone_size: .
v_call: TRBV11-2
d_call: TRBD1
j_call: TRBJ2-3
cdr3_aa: CASSRMIGTGGFNTDTQYF
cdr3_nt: TGTGCCAGCAGTCGTATGATTGGGACAGGGGGTTTTAACACAGATACGCAGTATTTT

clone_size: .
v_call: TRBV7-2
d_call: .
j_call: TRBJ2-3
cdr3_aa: CASRVTRNADTQYF
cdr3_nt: TGTGCCAGCAGGGTGACTAGAAACGCAGATACGCAGTATTTT

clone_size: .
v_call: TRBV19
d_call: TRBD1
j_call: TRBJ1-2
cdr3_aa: CASSMGDRGMQGYTF
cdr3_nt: TGTGCCAGTAGTATGGGCGACAGGGGGATGCAGGGCTACACCTTC